This is a list of T cell receptor beta chains from one sample in a study of T cells in Graves' hyperthyroidism and ophthalmopathy. TCRdb reprocessed the multiplex PCR reads via MiXCR and lists one record per CDR3 protein. This sample has a few hundred thousand distinct CDR3 sequences, with around 20% found just once. The sample taken for sequencing was blood. The receptors were gathered from a man aged 18 to 29 with Graves' ophthalmopathy. Each CDR3 is given with its conserved first and last residue. A D gene is named only where the DNA matches it firmly. A row's size may be missing; if present it is once, few, many or a size class.

V gene: TRBV12-3/TRBV12-4
clone size: many
J gene: TRBJ2-2
D gene: .
CDR3 protein: CASSFKFTGELFF
CDR3 DNA: TGTGCCAGCAGTTTCAAGTTCACCGGGGAGCTGTTTTTT

V gene: TRBV11-3
clone size: many
J gene: TRBJ2-7
D gene: .
CDR3 protein: CASSTGGGPYEQYF
CDR3 DNA: TGTGCCAGCAGCACCGGGGGCGGTCCCTACGAGCAGTACTTC

V gene: TRBV3-1
clone size: many
J gene: TRBJ2-4
D gene: .
CDR3 protein: CASSLGPGGLSIQYF
CDR3 DNA: TGTGCCAGCAGCCTGGGCCCGGGGGGCCTAAGCATTCAGTACTTC

V gene: TRBV5-1
clone size: many
J gene: TRBJ2-7
D gene: .
CDR3 protein: CASSSSTGPYEQYF
CDR3 DNA: TGCGCCAGCTCCTCTTCGACGGGACCCTACGAGCAGTACTTC

V gene: TRBV3-1
clone size: many
J gene: TRBJ1-1
D gene: TRBD1
CDR3 protein: CASSQAGGRTEAFF
CDR3 DNA: TGTGCCAGCAGCCAAGCAGGGGGTAGGACTGAAGCTTTCTTT

V gene: TRBV12-3/TRBV12-4
clone size: many
J gene: TRBJ1-5
D gene: .
CDR3 protein: CASTVRSANQPQHF
CDR3 DNA: TGTGCCAGCACCGTGAGATCGGCCAATCAGCCCCAGCATTTT

V gene: TRBV6-2/TRBV6-3
clone size: .
J gene: TRBJ2-2
D gene: TRBD1
CDR3 protein: CASSSDRGPTGELFF
CDR3 DNA: TGTGCCAGCAGTTCGGACAGGGGGCCGACCGGGGAGCTGTTTTTT

V gene: TRBV3-1
clone size: many
J gene: TRBJ1-5
D gene: .
CDR3 protein: CASSQGVIGQPQHF
CDR3 DNA: TGTGCCAGCAGCCAAGGGGTGATCGGACAGCCCCAGCATTTT

V gene: TRBV11-3
clone size: many
J gene: TRBJ2-7
D gene: .
CDR3 protein: CASSLGEGFYEQYF
CDR3 DNA: TGTGCCAGCAGCTTAGGAGAGGGTTTCTACGAGCAGTACTTC

V gene: TRBV29-1
clone size: many
J gene: TRBJ1-5
D gene: .
CDR3 protein: CSVSGTLNQPQHF
CDR3 DNA: TGCAGCGTATCGGGGACACTTAATCAGCCCCAGCATTTT

V gene: TRBV20-1
clone size: few
J gene: TRBJ2-3
D gene: .
CDR3 protein: CSARLSSDPADTQYF
CDR3 DNA: TGCAGTGCTCGCCTCTCTAGTGACCCCGCAGATACGCAGTATTTT

V gene: TRBV4-1
clone size: .
J gene: TRBJ2-7
D gene: TRBD2
CDR3 protein: CASSQESGGSYEQYF
CDR3 DNA: TGCGCCAGCAGCCAAGAGAGCGGGGGCTCCTACGAGCAGTACTTC

V gene: TRBV7-9
clone size: many
J gene: TRBJ2-7
D gene: .
CDR3 protein: CASSLGSTEYEQYF
CDR3 DNA: TGTGCCAGCAGCTTAGGCTCTACAGAATACGAGCAGTACTTC

V gene: TRBV5-1
clone size: .
J gene: TRBJ2-7
D gene: TRBD2
CDR3 protein: CASSLDGSGNNEQYF
CDR3 DNA: TGCGCCAGCAGCTTGGATGGTAGCGGGAATAACGAGCAGTACTTC

V gene: TRBV11-2
clone size: many
J gene: TRBJ1-1
D gene: .
CDR3 protein: CASSLEFTEAFF
CDR3 DNA: TGTGCCAGCAGCTTAGAGTTCACTGAAGCTTTCTTT

V gene: TRBV7-9
clone size: many
J gene: TRBJ2-5
D gene: .
CDR3 protein: CASSLARAAGETQYF
CDR3 DNA: TGTGCCAGCAGCTTAGCTCGGGCCGCCGGCGAGACCCAGTACTTC

V gene: TRBV12-3/TRBV12-4
clone size: .
J gene: TRBJ2-5
D gene: .
CDR3 protein: CASSAGTNEETQYF
CDR3 DNA: TGTGCCAGCAGTGCCGGGACAAATGAGGAGACCCAGTACTTC

V gene: TRBV3-1
clone size: many
J gene: TRBJ2-2
D gene: .
CDR3 protein: CASSQRRAAGELFF
CDR3 DNA: TGTGCCAGCAGCCAACGAAGAGCTGCCGGGGAGCTGTTTTTT

V gene: TRBV19
clone size: .
J gene: TRBJ1-6
D gene: .
CDR3 protein: CASSSRQSINSPLHF
CDR3 DNA: TGTGCCAGTAGTAGCAGACAGTCCATTAATTCACCCCTCCACTTT

V gene: TRBV2
clone size: many
J gene: TRBJ1-6
D gene: .
CDR3 protein: CASYWTGSSYNSPLHF
CDR3 DNA: TGTGCCAGCTACTGGACGGGAAGCTCCTATAATTCACCCCTCCACTTT

V gene: TRBV7-3
clone size: few
J gene: TRBJ1-6
D gene: .
CDR3 protein: CASSLDGNSPLHF
CDR3 DNA: TGTGCCAGCAGCTTAGACGGTAATTCACCCCTCCACTTT

V gene: TRBV28
clone size: .
J gene: TRBJ2-4
D gene: .
CDR3 protein: CASRFGHAKNIQYF
CDR3 DNA: TGTGCCAGCAGATTCGGACACGCCAAAAACATTCAGTACTTC

V gene: TRBV15
clone size: .
J gene: TRBJ1-4
D gene: TRBD1
CDR3 protein: CAIRGEAATNEKLFF
CDR3 DNA: TGTGCCATCAGGGGGGAGGCCGCAACTAATGAAAAACTGTTTTTT

V gene: TRBV5-5
clone size: .
J gene: TRBJ2-3
D gene: .
CDR3 protein: CASSFYICSATAGTDTQYF
CDR3 DNA: .

V gene: TRBV7-2
clone size: many
J gene: TRBJ1-1
D gene: .
CDR3 protein: CASRPGPAPAFF
CDR3 DNA: TGTGCCAGCAGACCTGGTCCCGCTCCAGCTTTCTTT

V gene: TRBV18
clone size: .
J gene: TRBJ1-4
D gene: .
CDR3 protein: CASSRGKSEKLFF
CDR3 DNA: TGTGCCAGCTCACGCGGGAAGTCGGAAAAACTGTTTTTT

V gene: TRBV27
clone size: many
J gene: TRBJ2-7
D gene: TRBD1
CDR3 protein: CASTKAGTGRTYEQYF
CDR3 DNA: TGTGCCAGCACAAAAGCAGGGACAGGGCGAACCTACGAGCAGTACTTC

V gene: TRBV19
clone size: .
J gene: TRBJ1-2
D gene: .
CDR3 protein: CASTRGDYGYTF
CDR3 DNA: TGTGCCAGTACCAGAGGAGACTATGGCTACACCTTC

V gene: TRBV20-1
clone size: few
J gene: TRBJ2-1
D gene: TRBD2
CDR3 protein: CSARDLPRAGGGANEQFF
CDR3 DNA: TGCAGTGCTAGAGATCTTCCGAGGGCCGGCGGGGGGGCGAATGAGCAGTTCTTC

V gene: TRBV27
clone size: many
J gene: TRBJ2-5
D gene: .
CDR3 protein: CASSLAAGGIGTQYF
CDR3 DNA: TGTGCCAGCAGTTTAGCGGCCGGGGGTATAGGGACCCAGTACTTC

V gene: TRBV7-2
clone size: few
J gene: TRBJ1-2
D gene: TRBD1
CDR3 protein: CASSLDLSRGRNYGYTF
CDR3 DNA: TGTGCCAGCAGCTTAGATCTTTCTAGGGGGCGGAACTATGGCTACACCTTC

V gene: TRBV5-1
clone size: many
J gene: TRBJ1-1
D gene: .
CDR3 protein: CASSTPGGNTEAFF
CDR3 DNA: TGCGCCAGCAGCACACCCGGGGGGAACACTGAAGCTTTCTTT

V gene: TRBV6-1
clone size: few
J gene: TRBJ2-5
D gene: TRBD1
CDR3 protein: CASGTGTVKETQYF
CDR3 DNA: TGTGCCAGCGGAACCGGGACAGTCAAGGAGACCCAGTACTTC

V gene: TRBV3-1
clone size: many
J gene: TRBJ1-5
D gene: .
CDR3 protein: CASMSDGGGQPQHF
CDR3 DNA: TGTGCCAGCATGTCAGACGGCGGCGGGCAGCCCCAGCATTTT

V gene: TRBV2
clone size: many
J gene: TRBJ1-5
D gene: .
CDR3 protein: CASSDYLSNQPQHF
CDR3 DNA: TGTGCCAGCAGTGACTACCTGAGCAATCAGCCCCAGCATTTT

V gene: TRBV6-1
clone size: many
J gene: TRBJ1-1
D gene: .
CDR3 protein: CASRYQTGGAAFF
CDR3 DNA: TGTGCCAGCAGGTATCAAACAGGAGGGGCGGCTTTCTTT

V gene: TRBV6-1
clone size: many
J gene: TRBJ2-1
D gene: TRBD2
CDR3 protein: CASSSLGTSAYNEQFF
CDR3 DNA: TGTGCCAGCAGTTCCTTGGGGACTAGCGCCTACAATGAGCAGTTCTTC

V gene: TRBV24-1
clone size: many
J gene: TRBJ1-1
D gene: .
CDR3 protein: CATGLGDEAFF
CDR3 DNA: TGTGCCACCGGACTAGGCGATGAAGCTTTCTTT

V gene: TRBV7-8
clone size: many
J gene: TRBJ1-2
D gene: .
CDR3 protein: CASSLGPTTPSGYTF
CDR3 DNA: TGTGCCAGCAGCTTAGGCCCCACAACGCCGTCCGGCTACACCTTC

V gene: TRBV12-3/TRBV12-4
clone size: .
J gene: TRBJ2-1
D gene: TRBD2
CDR3 protein: CASSSPASGKQFF
CDR3 DNA: TGTGCCAGCAGTTCCCCGGCTAGCGGAAAGCAGTTCTTC

V gene: TRBV7-9
clone size: few
J gene: TRBJ2-5
D gene: TRBD2
CDR3 protein: CASSSGTSGGAFLGQETQYF
CDR3 DNA: TGTGCCAGCAGTTCCGGGACTAGCGGGGGGGCGTTTTTGGGCCAAGAGACCCAGTACTTC